This T cell receptor (beta chain) comes out of a study of shared clonotypes between healthy human individuals. Study observations and caveats: Shared clonotypes: 4.5% to 6% naive CD4, around 3.5% naive CD8, around 2.2% memory CD4, more than 0.3% memory CD8. Blood was the sole source, and tissue repertoires probably differ. All-four-donor shared clonotypes had higher generation probabilities than non-shared clonotypes did. Measured sharing among donors was expected to vary with sequencing depth.

As to this clone: Its specificity is unknown.

Sequenced by immunoSEQ multiplex PCR; TCRdb stores in-frame clones only, minus some. The data show millions of clones, about 92% seen once. The clonotype was recovered from a man younger than 35 in good health. Some clones in this sample may be carry-over from other donors' samples. Sequences were obtained from naive CD4+ T cells from PBMCs. Stated subset: CD45RA+ positively selected.

The CDR3 sequence: CASSLALAGAGELFF. In DNA, the CDR3 is TGTGCCAGCAGCTTAGCGCTAGCGGGAGCCGGGGAGCTGTTTTTT. This rearrangement joins TRBV11-1 to TRBJ2-2; 10 positions match TRBD2. V dropped 0 bases and J dropped 6; count of bases not matched to a gene: 1. There are 15 residues in the CDR3. Germline V gene sequence: CDR1 SGHAT, CDR2 FQDESV (reference sequence).